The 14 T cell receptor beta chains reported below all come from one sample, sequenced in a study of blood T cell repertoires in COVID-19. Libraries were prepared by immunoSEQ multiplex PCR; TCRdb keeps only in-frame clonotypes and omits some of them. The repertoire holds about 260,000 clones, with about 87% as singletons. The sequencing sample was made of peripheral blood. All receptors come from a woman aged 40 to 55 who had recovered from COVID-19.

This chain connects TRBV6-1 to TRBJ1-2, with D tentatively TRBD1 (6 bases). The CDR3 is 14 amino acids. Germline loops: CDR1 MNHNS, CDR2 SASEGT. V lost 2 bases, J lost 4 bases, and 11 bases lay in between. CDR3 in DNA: TGTGCCAGCAGTGAACGGGGGGGCGCCTATGGCTACACCTTC. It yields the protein CASSERGGAYGYTF.

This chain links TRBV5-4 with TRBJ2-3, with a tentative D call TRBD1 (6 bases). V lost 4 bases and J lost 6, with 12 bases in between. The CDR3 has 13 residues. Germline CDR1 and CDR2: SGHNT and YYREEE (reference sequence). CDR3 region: CASSRGHGDTQYF. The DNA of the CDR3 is TGTGCCAGCAGCAGGGGACACGGGGATACGCAGTATTTT. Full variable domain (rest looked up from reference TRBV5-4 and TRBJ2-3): ETGVTQSPTHLIKTRGQQVTLRCSSQSGHNTVSWYQQALGQGPQFIFQYYREEENGRGNFPPRFSGLQFPNYSSELNVNALELDDSALYLCASSRGHGDTQYFGPGTRLTVL.

The CDR3 here is CASSEDFTSREKLFF. CDR3 DNA: TGCGCCAGCAGTGAAGACTTTACCTCTAGAGAAAAACTGTTTTTT. The rearrangement uses TRBV4-3 and TRBJ1-4, with D unclear. This CDR3 spans 15 amino acids. The V end was cut by 6 bases, the J end by 8 bases, with 19 bases between. Germline CDR1 and CDR2: LGHNA and YSLEER.

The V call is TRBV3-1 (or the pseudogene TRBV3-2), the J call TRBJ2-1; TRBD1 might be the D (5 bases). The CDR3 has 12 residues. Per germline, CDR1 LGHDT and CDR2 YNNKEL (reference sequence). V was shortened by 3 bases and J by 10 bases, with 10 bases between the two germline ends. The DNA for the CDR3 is TGTGCCAGCAGCCAGGTCGACAGAGAGCAGTTCTTC. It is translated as CASSQVDREQFF.

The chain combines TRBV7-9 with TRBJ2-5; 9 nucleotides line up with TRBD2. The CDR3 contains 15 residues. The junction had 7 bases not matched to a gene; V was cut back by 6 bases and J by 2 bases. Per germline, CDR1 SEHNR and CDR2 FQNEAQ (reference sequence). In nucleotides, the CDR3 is TGTGCCAGCAGAACCCCTAGCGGGACGCAAGAGACCCAGTACTTC. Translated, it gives CASRTPSGTQETQYF.

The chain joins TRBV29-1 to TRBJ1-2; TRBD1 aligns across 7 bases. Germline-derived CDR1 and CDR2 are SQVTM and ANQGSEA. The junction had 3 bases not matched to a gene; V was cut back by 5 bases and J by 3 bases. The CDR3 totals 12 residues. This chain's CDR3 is CSVPQGDYGYTF. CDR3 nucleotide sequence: TGCAGCGTTCCCCAGGGGGACTATGGCTACACCTTC.

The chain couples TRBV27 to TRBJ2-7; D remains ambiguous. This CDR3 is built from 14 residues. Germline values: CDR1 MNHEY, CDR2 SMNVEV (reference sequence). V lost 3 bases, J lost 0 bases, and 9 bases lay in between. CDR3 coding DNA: TGTGCCAGCAGTTTGGATCACAGCTCCTACGAGCAGTACTTC. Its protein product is CASSLDHSSYEQYF.

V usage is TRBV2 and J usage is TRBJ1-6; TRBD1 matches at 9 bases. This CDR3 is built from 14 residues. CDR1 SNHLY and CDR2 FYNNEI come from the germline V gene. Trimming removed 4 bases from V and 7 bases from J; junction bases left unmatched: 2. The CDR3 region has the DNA TGTGCCAGCAGTGGGGACAGGGTAAATTCACCCCTCCACTTT. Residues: CASSGDRVNSPLHF.

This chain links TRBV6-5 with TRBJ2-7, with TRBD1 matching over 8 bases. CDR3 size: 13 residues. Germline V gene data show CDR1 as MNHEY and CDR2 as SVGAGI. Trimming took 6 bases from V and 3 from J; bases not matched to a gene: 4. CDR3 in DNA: TGTGCCAGCAGCGACAGGGGATTCTACGAGCAGTACTTC. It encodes CASSDRGFYEQYF.

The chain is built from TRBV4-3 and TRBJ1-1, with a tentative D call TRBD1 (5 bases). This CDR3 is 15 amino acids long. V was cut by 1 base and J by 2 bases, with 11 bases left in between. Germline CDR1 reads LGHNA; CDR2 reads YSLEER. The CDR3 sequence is CASSQVYGGNTEAFF. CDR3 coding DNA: TGCGCCAGCAGCCAAGTTTACGGGGGAAACACTGAAGCTTTCTTT.

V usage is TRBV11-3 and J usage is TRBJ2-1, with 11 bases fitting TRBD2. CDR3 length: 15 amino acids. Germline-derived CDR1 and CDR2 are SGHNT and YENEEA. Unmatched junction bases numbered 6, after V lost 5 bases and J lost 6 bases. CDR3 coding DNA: TGTGCCAGCAGCCCACTAGCGGGGGCCAGCAATGAGCAGTTCTTC. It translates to CASSPLAGASNEQFF.

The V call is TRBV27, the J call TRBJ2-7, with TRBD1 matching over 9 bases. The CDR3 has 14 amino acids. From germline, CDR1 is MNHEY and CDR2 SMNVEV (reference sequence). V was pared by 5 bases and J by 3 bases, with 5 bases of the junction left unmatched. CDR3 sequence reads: CASSLGQGLYEQYF. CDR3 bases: TGTGCCAGCAGTCTGGGACAGGGTCTCTACGAGCAGTACTTC.

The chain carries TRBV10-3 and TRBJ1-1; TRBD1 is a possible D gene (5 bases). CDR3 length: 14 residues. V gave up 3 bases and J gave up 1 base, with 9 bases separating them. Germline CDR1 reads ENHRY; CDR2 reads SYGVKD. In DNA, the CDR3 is TGTGCCATCAGTGATGCAGGGTGGAACACTGAAGCTTTCTTT. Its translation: CAISDAGWNTEAFF.

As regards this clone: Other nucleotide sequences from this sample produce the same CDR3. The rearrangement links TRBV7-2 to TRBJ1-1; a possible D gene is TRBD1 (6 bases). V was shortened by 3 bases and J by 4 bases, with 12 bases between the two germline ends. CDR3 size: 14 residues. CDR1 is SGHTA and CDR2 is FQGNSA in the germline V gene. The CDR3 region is CASSLVQGGTEAFF. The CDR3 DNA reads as TGTGCCAGCAGCTTGGTACAGGGCGGCACTGAAGCTTTCTTT.